This T cell receptor beta chain originates from a study of blood T cell repertoires in COVID-19. Study overall: Both acute and convalescent COVID-19 samples were obtained from the United States, Italy and Spain. From T cells, B-cell-depleted T cells, or PBMCs came the material, which was cDNA or gDNA.

In the original workflow: Cell counts per sample came from amplifying reference gene primers. The assay was immunoSEQ multiplex PCR, and TCRdb's table has in-frame clones only and misses some. That table gives V, J and clone size, and the DNA gave D and trimming. The data hold approximately 37,000 clones, with about 85% observed a single time. This CDR3 region has 14 residues. V dropped 5 bases and J dropped 5 bases, with 15 bases sitting between them. The germline CDR1 and CDR2 sequences are SGHTA and FQGNSA. The sequenced material came from peripheral blood. The chain recombines TRBV7-2 with TRBJ2-5; a possible D gene is TRBD2 (5 bases). The sequence derives from a man in his fifties or sixties in a cohort sampled during active COVID-19. The CDR3 is CASSPWTLAETQYF. In nucleotides, the CDR3 is TGTGCCAGCAGCCCCTGGACTCTGGCGGAGACCCAGTACTTC. The variable domain in full, with the rest retrieved from reference TRBV7-2 and TRBJ2-5, is GAGVSQSPSNKVTEKGKDVELRCDPISGHTALYWYRQSLGQGLEFLIYFQGNSAPDKSGLPSDRFSAERTGGSVSTLTIQRTQQEDSAVYLCASSPWTLAETQYFGPGTRLLVL.